This T cell receptor beta chain was documented in a study of blood T cell repertoires in COVID-19. Study overall: The United States, Italy and Spain were the sources of the acute and convalescent COVID-19 samples. Sources were T cells, B-cell-depleted T cells, or PBMCs; the material itself was cDNA or gDNA.

Germline assignment: CDR1 SGHAT and CDR2 FQNNGV. Trimming removed 4 bases from V and 6 bases from J, with 15 bases in between. The CDR3 has 15 residues. Original handling: Amplification of reference gene primers provided the estimated nucleated cell counts. The method was immunoSEQ multiplex PCR; TCRdb's version includes in-frame clones alone and lacks a portion of them. That table is the source of V, J and clone size, and D and trimming were worked out from the DNA. The sample has roughly 39,000 clones, 90% to 95% seen once. Sequencing was carried out using peripheral blood. This receptor was identified in a human donor in a cohort sampled during active COVID-19. J is TRBJ2-2 and V is TRBV11-2, with D tentatively TRBD1 (6 bases). The DNA of the CDR3 is TGTGCCAGCAGCTCAAACAGGGTGAGGGCCGGGGAGCTGTTTTTT. Residues: CASSSNRVRAGELFF.